Presented here are 22 T cell receptor beta chains from one specimen sequenced in a study of blood T cell repertoires in COVID-19. Here immunoSEQ multiplex PCR was the method, and the copy in TCRdb shows in-frame clones only, minus some. The table records about 140,000 clones, about 79% of them present only once. Sequences were obtained from peripheral blood. These receptors were obtained from a man aged 60 to 75 with active or convalescent COVID-19.

The V and J genes are TRBV27 and TRBJ1-2, with unresolved D. The germline V gene has CDR1 MNHEY and CDR2 SMNVEV (reference sequence). V lost 1 base and J lost 3, with 12 bases in between. CDR3 length: 15 residues. DNA of the CDR3: TGTGCCAGCAGTTTATTTAGCAGGCGGGACTATGGCTACACCTTC. Amino acid sequence: CASSLFSRRDYGYTF.

This chain links TRBV11-3 with TRBJ1-2; D is ambiguous. The CDR3 covers 13 residues. Germline CDR1 SGHNT, CDR2 YENEEA. V shed 0 bases and J shed 4 bases, with 6 bases lying between them. The CDR3 DNA follows: TGTGCCAGCAGCTTAGACGGTGGCTATGGCTACACCTTC. It is translated as CASSLDGGYGYTF.

The chain combines TRBV28 with TRBJ2-7, with D possibly being TRBD2 (6 bases). Trimming shortened V by 2 bases and J by 4 bases, and 12 bases separated the two germline ends. This CDR3 has 14 residues. Germline CDR1 reads MDHEN; CDR2 reads SYDVKM. The DNA for the CDR3 is TGTGCCAGCAGTTTAGTCGGGGGTAGATACGAGCAGTACTTC. Protein product: CASSLVGGRYEQYF.

J is TRBJ2-3 and V is TRBV11-2; no firm D call. The V and J ends lost 1 base and 0 bases respectively, with 11 bases between them. The CDR3 is 16 amino acids. The germline V gene has CDR1 SGHAT and CDR2 FQNNGV. The CDR3 loop reads CASSLGASPSTDTQYF. The CDR3 DNA is TGTGCCAGCAGCTTAGGGGCCAGCCCTAGCACAGATACGCAGTATTTT.

The chain combines TRBV12-3 or TRBV12-4 with TRBJ1-1; D is undetermined. The V end was cut by 3 bases, the J end by 1 base, with 6 bases between. CDR3 size: 13 residues. The CDR3 sequence is CASSFSGNTEAFF. CDR3 nucleotide sequence: TGTGCCAGCAGTTTCTCCGGGAACACTGAAGCTTTCTTT.

The chain uses TRBV5-6 and TRBJ2-3, with a possible D match to TRBD2 (7 bases). The length of the CDR3 is 16 residues. Germline CDR1 and CDR2: SGHDT and YYEEEE. Trimming left V 5 bases short and J 2 bases short, with 18 bases between. The DNA of the CDR3 is TGTGCCAGCAGTCGTTGGGGGCGGGGGCACACAGATACGCAGTATTTT. It codes for CASSRWGRGHTDTQYF.

This rearrangement joins TRBV11-2 to TRBJ2-1, with TRBD2 identical over 11 bases. Germline trimming cut 5 bases from V and 4 bases from J; bases unmatched to any gene: 7. This CDR3 contains 16 residues. Per the germline V gene, CDR1 is SGHAT and CDR2 is FQNNGV. Written as DNA, the CDR3 is TGTGCCAGCAGCACCCTCCTAGCGGGGGGATACAATGAGCAGTTCTTC. Protein product: CASSTLLAGGYNEQFF.

The CDR3 region has the DNA TGTGCCAGCAGCTTCGCTAGCGGGAGGGCGGGAACAGATACGCAGTATTTT. Residues: CASSFASGRAGTDTQYF. The V call is TRBV7-9, the J call TRBJ2-3, with TRBD2 matching over 12 bases. This CDR3 has 17 amino acids. After removal of 3 bases from V and 3 bases from J, the junction contained 7 bases not matched to a gene. Germline V gene lookup returns CDR1 SEHNR and CDR2 FQNEAQ (reference sequence).

V is TRBV6-1 and J is TRBJ1-1, with D possibly TRBD1 on 5 matching bases. Germline CDR1 and CDR2: MNHNS and SASEGT. Between the trimmed V and J ends, which lost 1 base and 6 bases, there was a span of 12 bases. The CDR3 sequence is 14 residues long. In DNA form, the CDR3 reads TGTGCCAGCAGTGAAGGTGTCAGGGCGGCTGAAGCTTTCTTT. Amino acid sequence: CASSEGVRAAEAFF.

The chain recombines TRBV2 with TRBJ1-2; possible D gene TRBD1, 5 bases. Trimming cost V 2 bases and J 4 bases, with 14 bases left between them. The CDR3 totals 15 residues. Germline V gene sequence: CDR1 SNHLY, CDR2 FYNNEI. CDR3 nucleotides: TGTGCCAGCAGTGAAATGTCAGGGAGGGGCTATGGCTACACCTTC. This codes for CASSEMSGRGYGYTF.

The chain carries TRBV20-1 and TRBJ2-7; D is unclear. The CDR3 covers 11 residues. V was cut by 3 bases and J by 4 bases, with 7 bases left in between. The germline CDR1 and CDR2 sequences are DFQATT and SNEGSKA (reference sequence). Here the CDR3 reads CSASGDYEQYF. The DNA for the CDR3 is TGCAGTGCTAGTGGAGATTACGAGCAGTACTTC.

This chain joins TRBV10-1 and TRBJ2-3; weak D call: TRBD2 (5 bases). Trimming left V 6 bases short and J 4 bases short, with 17 bases between. Germline V gene data show CDR1 as WNHNN and CDR2 as SYGVQD (reference sequence). The CDR3 length is 15 residues. The CDR3 bases are TGCGCCAGCAGCAGGATTCAAGGGAGTTCAGATACGCAGTATTTT. It is translated as CASSRIQGSSDTQYF.

On this clone itself: The same CDR3 arises from other DNA sequences in this sample as well. The CDR3 DNA reads as TGCGCCAGCAGCCAAGACGGGGGCACTGAAGCTTTCTTT. Translation gives CASSQDGGTEAFF. The genes are TRBV4-3 and TRBJ1-1; possibly TRBD1 for D (5 bases). Germline CDR1 and CDR2: LGHNA and YSLEER. The CDR3 extends over 13 amino acids. V lost 0 bases and J 4 bases, leaving 6 bases between the germline ends.

This chain connects TRBV10-2 to TRBJ1-3, with 7 bases lining up with TRBD1. The V gene's germline CDR1 is WSHSY and CDR2 SAAADI. V was clipped by 3 bases and J by 2 bases; unmatched bases: 4. The CDR3 totals 15 residues. The DNA of the CDR3 is TGCGCCAGCAGTGACCAGGGGGTCCCTGGAAACACCATATATTTT. Translation: CASSDQGVPGNTIYF.

This chain connects TRBV7-9 to TRBJ2-1, with 12 bases that match TRBD2. Germline V CDR1 and CDR2: SEHNR, FQNEAQ (reference sequence). The CDR3 totals 18 residues. V dropped 3 bases and J dropped 5; count of bases not matched to a gene: 11. Written as DNA, the CDR3 is TGTGCCAGCAGCTTTCCCCCTAGACTAGCGGGAGTTAACAATGAGCAGTTCTTC. Encoded protein: CASSFPPRLAGVNNEQFF. Variable domain in full (rest from reference TRBV7-9 and TRBJ2-1): DTGVSQNPRHKITKRGQNVTFRCDPISEHNRLYWYRQTLGQGPEFLTYFQNEAQLEKSRLLSDRFSAERPKGSFSTLEIQRTEQGDSAMYLCASSFPPRLAGVNNEQFFGPGTRLTVL.

V gene TRBV5-8 combines with J gene TRBJ2-1; 11 positions agree with TRBD1. The CDR3 loop spans 16 amino acids. With 4 bases clipped from V and 0 bases from J, the junction kept 3 bases outside the gene matches. The germline V gene has CDR1 SGHTS and CDR2 YDEGEE. The CDR3 DNA sequence: TGTGCCAGCAGCCGGGGGACAGGGGGCTCCTACAATGAGCAGTTCTTC. Amino acid sequence: CASSRGTGGSYNEQFF.

The chain recombines TRBV4-1 with TRBJ2-3; D unclear. V shed 2 bases and J shed 0 bases, with 6 bases lying between them. This CDR3 is built from 14 residues. Germline lookup yields CDR1 MGHRA and CDR2 YSYEKL. CDR3 in amino acids: CASSQSTSTDTQYF. CDR3 DNA sequence: TGCGCCAGCAGCCAATCCACTAGCACAGATACGCAGTATTTT.

In DNA, the CDR3 is TGTGCCACCAGTGACCAGGACAGCTACAATGAGCAGTTCTTC. Protein sequence: CATSDQDSYNEQFF. The chain carries TRBV24-1 and TRBJ2-1, with a possible D match to TRBD1 (6 bases). CDR3 size: 14 residues. Trimming removed 4 bases at V and 3 bases at J, with 9 bases between. The germline V gene has CDR1 KGHDR and CDR2 SFDVKD.

This clone has a handful of counts. The gene calls are TRBV2 and TRBJ1-4; D is ambiguous. The CDR3 runs to 14 residues. Germline V gene data show CDR1 as SNHLY and CDR2 as FYNNEI. The V and J ends lost 8 bases and 0 bases respectively, with 10 bases between them. The CDR3 spells CASWGAATNEKLFF. The CDR3 DNA reads as TGTGCCAGCTGGGGAGCTGCAACTAATGAAAAACTGTTTTTT.

The chain employs TRBV20-1 and TRBJ2-7; 8 bases map to TRBD1. The germline V gene has CDR1 DFQATT and CDR2 SNEGSKA (reference sequence). V lost 3 bases, J lost 6 bases, and 4 bases stayed unmatched. This CDR3 contains 12 residues. The DNA for the CDR3 is TGCAGTGCTAGTCCAGGGGGCGGCGAGCAGTACGTC. This sequence encodes CSASPGGGEQYV.

The rearrangement uses TRBV15 and TRBJ2-7; a possible D gene is TRBD1 (6 bases). This CDR3 has 17 residues. V lost 0 bases, J lost 2 bases, and 17 bases lay in between. Germline CDR1 and CDR2: LNHNV and YYDKDF (reference sequence). CDR3 nucleotide sequence: TGTGCCACCAGCAGAGATATCACAACAGGGTCCCCCTACGAGCAGTACTTC. Amino acids: CATSRDITTGSPYEQYF.

The V gene is TRBV27, the J gene TRBJ2-2, with 11 nucleotides matching TRBD1. The ends lost 6 bases at V and 6 bases at J; junction bases unmatched: 9. The CDR3 sequence is 16 residues long. Germline-derived CDR1 and CDR2 are MNHEY and SMNVEV (reference sequence). The CDR3 nucleotides are TGTGCCAGCAGCCCCGGGACAGGGGGTATATCCGGGGAGCTGTTTTTT. This sequence encodes CASSPGTGGISGELFF.